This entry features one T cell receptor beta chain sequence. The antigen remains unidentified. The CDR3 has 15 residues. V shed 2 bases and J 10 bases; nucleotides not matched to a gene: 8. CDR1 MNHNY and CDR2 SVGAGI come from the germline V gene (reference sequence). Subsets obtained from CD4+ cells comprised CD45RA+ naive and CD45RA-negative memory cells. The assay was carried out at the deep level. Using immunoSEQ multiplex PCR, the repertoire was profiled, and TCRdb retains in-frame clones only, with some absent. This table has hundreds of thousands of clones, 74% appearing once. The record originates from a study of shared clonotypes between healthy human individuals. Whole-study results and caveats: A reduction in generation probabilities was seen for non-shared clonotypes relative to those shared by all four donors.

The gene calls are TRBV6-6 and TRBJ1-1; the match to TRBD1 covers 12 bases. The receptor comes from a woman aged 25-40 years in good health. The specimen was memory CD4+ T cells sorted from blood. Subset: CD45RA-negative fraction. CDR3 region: CASSYGKGQGAGAFF. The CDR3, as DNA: TGTGCCAGCAGTTACGGCAAGGGACAGGGGGCGGGAGCTTTCTTT.